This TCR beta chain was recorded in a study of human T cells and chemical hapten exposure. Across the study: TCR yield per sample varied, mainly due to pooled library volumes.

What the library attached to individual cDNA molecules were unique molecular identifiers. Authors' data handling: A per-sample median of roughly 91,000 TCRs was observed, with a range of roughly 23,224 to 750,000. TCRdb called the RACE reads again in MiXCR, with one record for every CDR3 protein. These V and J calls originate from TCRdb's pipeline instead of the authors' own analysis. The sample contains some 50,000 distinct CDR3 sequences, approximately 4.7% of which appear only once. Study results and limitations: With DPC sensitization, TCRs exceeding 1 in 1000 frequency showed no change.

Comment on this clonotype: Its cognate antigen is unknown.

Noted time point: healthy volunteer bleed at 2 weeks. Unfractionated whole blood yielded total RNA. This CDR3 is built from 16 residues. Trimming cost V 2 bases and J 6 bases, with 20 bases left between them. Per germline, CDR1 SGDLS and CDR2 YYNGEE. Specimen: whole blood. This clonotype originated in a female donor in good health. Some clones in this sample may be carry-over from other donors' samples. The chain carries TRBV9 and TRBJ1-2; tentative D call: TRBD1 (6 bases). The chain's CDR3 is CASSVTSFRGSDGYTF. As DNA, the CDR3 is TGTGCCAGCAGCGTCACGAGTTTCAGGGGTAGCGATGGCTACACCTTC. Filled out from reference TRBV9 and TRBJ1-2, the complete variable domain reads DSGVTQTPKHLITATGQRVTLRCSPRSGDLSVYWYQQSLDQGLQFLIQYYNGEERAKGNILERFSAQQFPDLHSELNLSSLELGDSALYFCASSVTSFRGSDGYTFGSGTRLTVV.